What follows describes a single T cell receptor (beta chain). This clonotype was seen just once. This receptor's antigen is unknown. Base qualities are not recorded, but no much larger clone differs from it by a single base. A lone read gives weak evidence. This specimen belongs to a study of CD8 T cells in Susac syndrome (dated by TCRdb to 2018 to 2020). At the level of the whole study: The study used repertoire sequencing to test whether antigen drove CD8+ T cell activation and differentiation in Susac syndrome. The clonality of the CD8+ T cell repertoire was compared across approximately 11 healthy donors, around 14 Susac syndrome patients and about 15 multiple sclerosis patients.

Peripheral blood CD8+ and CD4+ T cells from healthy donors, Susac syndrome patients and multiple sclerosis patients were profiled by high-throughput TCR beta sequencing. Multiple sclerosis controls were treatment-naive patients with stable or active relapsing-remitting disease fulfilling revised McDonald criteria. Bulk CD8+ and CD4+ T cells were purified by magnetic negative isolation, whereas CD8+ TEMRA cells were enriched by FACS. Blood was collected in EDTA tubes and processed within 24 hours, with PBMCs isolated through density gradient centrifugation. PBMCs intended for TCR sequencing were cryopreserved in liquid nitrogen and thawed later in a water bath at 37 degrees C. A purity of at least 90% was achieved for sorted or isolated CD4+, CD8+ and CD8+ TEMRA cells. Overall study results and their limits: The TCR sequencing and HLA analysis was acknowledged to have included a relatively small number of individuals.

Trimming at the junction amounts to 5 bases on V and 5 bases on J, and the germline ends lie 13 bases apart. From the cysteine through the phenylalanine, the CDR3 covers 13 amino acids. The CDR3 DNA has 39 bases and is translated from base 1. The germline V gene (reference sequence) gives CDR1 as SEHNR and CDR2 as FQNEAQ. RNA was extracted using the RNeasy kit, and about 0.5 to 1 ug of the RNA was reverse transcribed with random hexamers. TCR beta CDR3 regions were amplified with the immunoSEQ multiplex PCR assay covering 54 Vbeta and 13 Jbeta segments. To correct PCR amplification bias, a synthetic template baseline was used for both primer optimization and computational correction. The paper's data handling went like this. Reads were annotated to V, D and J genes according to IMGT and were analyzed with immunoSEQ Analyzer, with only productive sequences retained. Clonality was calculated as one minus the Shannon entropy normalized by log2 of the number of productive unique sequences. For each patient and control, public and private clones were evaluated among the 100 most prevalent clones. A clone was defined as Susac-specific if it was absent from the healthy and MS cohorts, from some 980 published viral clones and from other ImmuneACCESS disease sequences. Using fastp trimming at Q25 and MiXCR clonotype assembly, TCRdb reanalyzed the public sequencing data and kept in-frame beta chains. Each entry merges the rows of one CDR3 protein and shows their most common DNA and genes. TCRdb's processing, not the authors', yielded these V and J calls. A total of under 550,000 distinct CDR3 sequences appear in this sample, roughly 85% of them only once. The ten largest clones add up to about 0.12% of the sample.

Here the chain combines TRBV7-9 and TRBJ2-7; the D gene is perhaps TRBD2, from 5 matching bases. The specimen was CD8+ T cells from PBMCs. The sequence was collected from a human donor with multiple sclerosis. The nucleotide sequence is given as TGTGCCAGCAGCCCCCGGGATGAACACGAGCAGTACTTC. Its translation is CASSPRDEHEQYF.